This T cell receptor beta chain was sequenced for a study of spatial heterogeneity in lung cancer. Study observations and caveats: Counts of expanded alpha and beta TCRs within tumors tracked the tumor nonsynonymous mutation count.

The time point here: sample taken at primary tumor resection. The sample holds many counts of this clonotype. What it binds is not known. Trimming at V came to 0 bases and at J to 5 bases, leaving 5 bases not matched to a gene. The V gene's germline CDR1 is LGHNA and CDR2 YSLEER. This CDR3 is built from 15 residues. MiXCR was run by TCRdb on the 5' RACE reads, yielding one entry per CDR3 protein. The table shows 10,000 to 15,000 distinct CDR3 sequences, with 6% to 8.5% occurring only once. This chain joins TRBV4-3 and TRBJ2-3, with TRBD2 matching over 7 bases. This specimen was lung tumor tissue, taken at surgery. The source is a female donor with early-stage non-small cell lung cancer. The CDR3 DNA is TGCGCCAGCAGCCAAGATCGGGCTAGCGGAGATACGCAGTATTTT. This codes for CASSQDRASGDTQYF.